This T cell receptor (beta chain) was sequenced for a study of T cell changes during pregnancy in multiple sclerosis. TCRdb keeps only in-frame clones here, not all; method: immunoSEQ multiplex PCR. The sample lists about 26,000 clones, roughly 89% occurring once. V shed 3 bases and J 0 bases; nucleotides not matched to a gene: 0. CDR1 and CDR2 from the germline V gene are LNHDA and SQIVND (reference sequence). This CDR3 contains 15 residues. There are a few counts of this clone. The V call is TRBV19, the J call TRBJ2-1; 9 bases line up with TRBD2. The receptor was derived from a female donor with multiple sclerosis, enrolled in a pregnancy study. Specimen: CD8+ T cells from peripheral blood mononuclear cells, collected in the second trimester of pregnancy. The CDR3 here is CASSISGSSYNEQFF. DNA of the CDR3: TGTGCCAGTAGTATTAGCGGGAGCTCCTACAATGAGCAGTTCTTC.